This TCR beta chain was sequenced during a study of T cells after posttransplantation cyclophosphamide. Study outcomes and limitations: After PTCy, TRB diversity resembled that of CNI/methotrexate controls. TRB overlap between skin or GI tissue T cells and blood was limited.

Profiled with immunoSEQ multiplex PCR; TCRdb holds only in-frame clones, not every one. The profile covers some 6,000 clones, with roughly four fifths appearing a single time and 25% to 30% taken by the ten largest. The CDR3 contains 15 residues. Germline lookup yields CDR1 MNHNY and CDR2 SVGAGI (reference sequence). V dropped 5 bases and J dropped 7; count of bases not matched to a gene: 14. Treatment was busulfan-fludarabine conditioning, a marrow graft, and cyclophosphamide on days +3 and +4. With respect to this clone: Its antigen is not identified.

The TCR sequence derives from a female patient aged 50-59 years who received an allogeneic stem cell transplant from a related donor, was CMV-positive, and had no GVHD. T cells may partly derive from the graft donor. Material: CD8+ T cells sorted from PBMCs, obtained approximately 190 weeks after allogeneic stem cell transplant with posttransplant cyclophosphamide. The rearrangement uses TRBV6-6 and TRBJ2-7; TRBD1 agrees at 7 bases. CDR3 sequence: CASSQGHRGDGEQYF. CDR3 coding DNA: TGTGCCAGCAGTCAGGGTCACAGGGGCGATGGTGAGCAGTACTTC.